This TCR beta chain was found in a study of cytomegalovirus exposure and HLA in healthy donors. Study findings and constraints: Most TCR beta V segments were productive about 87% or about 30% of the time in an earlier analysis.

Points on this clone: Its target is unknown.

The V end lost 3 bases, the J end lost 5 bases, and 16 bases lay between the germline ends. CDR1 is LNHDA and CDR2 is SQIVND in the germline V gene (reference sequence). The CDR3 contains 15 residues. The PCR employed 60 Vbeta primers together with 13 Jbeta primers. Profiled with immunoSEQ multiplex PCR; TCRdb holds only in-frame clones, not every one. The table includes about 170,000 clones, about 82% detected once. The rearrangement joins TRBV19 to TRBJ2-5; unclear D gene. This TCR came from a young woman in good health and CMV-seronegative. The sample consisted of PBMCs. This chain's CDR3 is CASSMELYPGETQYF. CDR3 sequence (DNA): TGTGCCAGTAGTATGGAGCTCTACCCCGGGGAGACCCAGTACTTC.